This T cell receptor (beta chain) was sequenced in a study of read filtering for tumor transcriptome and immune sequencing. Study in general: TCR-mapped reads were about 4.05 to 11 million with IR-seq versus roughly 75 to 1,300 with RNA-seq.

Molecular barcoded adaptors covering alpha/delta and beta/gamma chains were used on 400 ng RNA. One entry per CDR3 protein results from TCRdb running MiXCR on the reads. The sample includes tens of thousands of distinct CDR3 sequences, roughly 15% seen only once; the top ten take more than 60%. This clonotype was detected ten times or more. Its specificity is unknown. V trimming: 3 bases; J trimming: 3 bases; junction bases outside the gene matches: 5. The CDR3 covers 16 residues. Germline loops: CDR1 MRHNA, CDR2 SNTAGT. Whole-study results and caveats: The CD138-negative fraction was mixed bone marrow immune cells, not pure T cells. Approximately 80% of IR-seq clonotypes had one read, totaling 3% to 4.5% of reads; RNA-seq: around 70% and 40%. IR-seq and RNA-seq agreed better without single-read clonotypes.

The TCR comes from a donor older than 35 with multiple myeloma. The chain employs TRBV6-4 and TRBJ2-1; TRBD2 matches at 10 bases. The sequencing input was a population of CD138-negative cells sorted from bone marrow. The CDR3 bases are TGTGCCAGCAGTGAGGTGTCTAGCGGGAGCTACAATGAGCAGTTCTTC. This codes for CASSEVSSGSYNEQFF.